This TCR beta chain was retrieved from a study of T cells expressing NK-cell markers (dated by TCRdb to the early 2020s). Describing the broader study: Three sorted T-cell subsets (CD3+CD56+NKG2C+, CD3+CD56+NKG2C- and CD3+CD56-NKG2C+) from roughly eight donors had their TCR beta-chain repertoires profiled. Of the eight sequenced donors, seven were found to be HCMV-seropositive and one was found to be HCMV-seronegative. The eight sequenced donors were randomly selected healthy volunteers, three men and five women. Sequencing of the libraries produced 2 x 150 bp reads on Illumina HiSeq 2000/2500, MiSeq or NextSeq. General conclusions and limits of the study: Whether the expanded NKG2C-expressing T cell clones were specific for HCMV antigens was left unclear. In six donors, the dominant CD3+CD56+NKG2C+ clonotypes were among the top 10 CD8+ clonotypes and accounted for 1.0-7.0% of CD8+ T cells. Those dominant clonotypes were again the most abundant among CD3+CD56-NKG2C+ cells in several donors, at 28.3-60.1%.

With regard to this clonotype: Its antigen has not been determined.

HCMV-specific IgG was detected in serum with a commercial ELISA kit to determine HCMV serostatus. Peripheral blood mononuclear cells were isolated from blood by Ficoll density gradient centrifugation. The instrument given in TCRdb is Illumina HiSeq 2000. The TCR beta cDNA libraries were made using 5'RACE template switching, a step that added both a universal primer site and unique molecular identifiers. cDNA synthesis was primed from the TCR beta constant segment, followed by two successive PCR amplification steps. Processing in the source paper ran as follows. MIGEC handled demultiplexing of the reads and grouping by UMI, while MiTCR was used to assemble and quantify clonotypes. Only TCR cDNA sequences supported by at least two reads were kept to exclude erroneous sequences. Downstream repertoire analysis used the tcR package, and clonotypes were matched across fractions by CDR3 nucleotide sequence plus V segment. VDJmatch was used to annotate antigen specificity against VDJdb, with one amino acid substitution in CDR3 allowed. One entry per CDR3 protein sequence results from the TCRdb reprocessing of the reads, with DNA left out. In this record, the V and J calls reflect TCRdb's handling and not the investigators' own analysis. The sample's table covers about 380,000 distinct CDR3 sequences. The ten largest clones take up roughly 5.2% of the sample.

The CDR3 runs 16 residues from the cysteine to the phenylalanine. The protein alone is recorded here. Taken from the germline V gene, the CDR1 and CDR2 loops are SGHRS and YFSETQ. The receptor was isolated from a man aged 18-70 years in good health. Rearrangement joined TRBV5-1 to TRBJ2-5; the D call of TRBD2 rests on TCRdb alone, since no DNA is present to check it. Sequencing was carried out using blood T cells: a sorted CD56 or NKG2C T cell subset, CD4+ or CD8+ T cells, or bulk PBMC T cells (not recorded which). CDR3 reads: CASSPRLAGGQETQYF. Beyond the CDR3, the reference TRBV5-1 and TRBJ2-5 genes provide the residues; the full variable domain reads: KAGVTQTPRYLIKTRGQQVTLSCSPISGHRSVSWYQQTPGQGLQFLFEYFSETQRNKGNFPGRFSGRQFSNSRSEMNVSTLELGDSALYLCASSPRLAGGQETQYFGPGTRLLVL.